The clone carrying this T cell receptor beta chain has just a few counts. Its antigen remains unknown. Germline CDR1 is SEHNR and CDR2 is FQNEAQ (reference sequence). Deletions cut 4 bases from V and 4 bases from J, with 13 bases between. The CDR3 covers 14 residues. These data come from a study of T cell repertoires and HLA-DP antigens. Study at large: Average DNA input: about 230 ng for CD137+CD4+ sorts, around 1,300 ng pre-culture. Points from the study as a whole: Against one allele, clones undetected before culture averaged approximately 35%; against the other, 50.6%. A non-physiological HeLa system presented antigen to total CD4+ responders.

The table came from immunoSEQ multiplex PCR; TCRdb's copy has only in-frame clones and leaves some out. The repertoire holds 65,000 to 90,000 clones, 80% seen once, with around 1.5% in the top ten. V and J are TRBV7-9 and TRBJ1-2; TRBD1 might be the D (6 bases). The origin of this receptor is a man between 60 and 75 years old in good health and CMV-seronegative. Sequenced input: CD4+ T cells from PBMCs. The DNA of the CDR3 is TGTGCCAGCAGCTCCCTACAGGGACCCTATGGCTACACCTTC. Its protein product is CASSSLQGPYGYTF. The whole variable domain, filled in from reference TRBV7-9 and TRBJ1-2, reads DTGVSQNPRHKITKRGQNVTFRCDPISEHNRLYWYRQTLGQGPEFLTYFQNEAQLEKSRLLSDRFSAERPKGSFSTLEIQRTEQGDSAMYLCASSSLQGPYGYTFGSGTRLTVV.